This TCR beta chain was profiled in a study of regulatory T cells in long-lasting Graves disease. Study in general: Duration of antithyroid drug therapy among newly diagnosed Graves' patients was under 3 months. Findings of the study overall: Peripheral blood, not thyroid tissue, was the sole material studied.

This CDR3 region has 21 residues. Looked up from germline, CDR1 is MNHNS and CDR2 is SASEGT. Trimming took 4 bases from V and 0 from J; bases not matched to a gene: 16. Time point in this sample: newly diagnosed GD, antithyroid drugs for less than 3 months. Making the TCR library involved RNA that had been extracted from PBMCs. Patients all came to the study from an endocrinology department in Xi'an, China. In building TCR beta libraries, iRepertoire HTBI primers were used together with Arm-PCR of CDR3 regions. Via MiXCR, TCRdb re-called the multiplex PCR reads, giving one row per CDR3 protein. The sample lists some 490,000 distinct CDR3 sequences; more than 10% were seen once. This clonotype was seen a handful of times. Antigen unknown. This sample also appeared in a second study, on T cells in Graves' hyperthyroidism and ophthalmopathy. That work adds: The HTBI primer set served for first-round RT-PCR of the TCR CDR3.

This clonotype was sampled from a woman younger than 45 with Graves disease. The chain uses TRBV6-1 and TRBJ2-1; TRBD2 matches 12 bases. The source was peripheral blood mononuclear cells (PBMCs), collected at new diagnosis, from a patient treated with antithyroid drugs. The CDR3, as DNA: TGTGCCAGCAGTGGGGGTATATCGGCTAGCGGGAGGGGACTCTCCTACAATGAGCAGTTCTTC. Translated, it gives CASSGGISASGRGLSYNEQFF.